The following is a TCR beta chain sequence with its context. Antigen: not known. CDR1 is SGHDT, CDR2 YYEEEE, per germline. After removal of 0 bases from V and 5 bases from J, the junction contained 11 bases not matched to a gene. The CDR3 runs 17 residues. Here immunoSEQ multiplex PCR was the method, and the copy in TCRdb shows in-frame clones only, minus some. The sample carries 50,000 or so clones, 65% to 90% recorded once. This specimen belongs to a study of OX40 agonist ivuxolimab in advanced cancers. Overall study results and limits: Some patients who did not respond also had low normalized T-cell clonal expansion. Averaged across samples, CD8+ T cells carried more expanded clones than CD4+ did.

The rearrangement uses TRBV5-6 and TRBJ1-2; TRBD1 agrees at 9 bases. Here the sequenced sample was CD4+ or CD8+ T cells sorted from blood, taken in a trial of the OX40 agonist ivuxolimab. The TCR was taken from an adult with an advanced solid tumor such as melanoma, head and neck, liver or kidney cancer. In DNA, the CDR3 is TGTGCCAGCAGCTTGGCCGGGGACAGGGTCTTATTTTATGGCTACACCTTC. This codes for CASSLAGDRVLFYGYTF.